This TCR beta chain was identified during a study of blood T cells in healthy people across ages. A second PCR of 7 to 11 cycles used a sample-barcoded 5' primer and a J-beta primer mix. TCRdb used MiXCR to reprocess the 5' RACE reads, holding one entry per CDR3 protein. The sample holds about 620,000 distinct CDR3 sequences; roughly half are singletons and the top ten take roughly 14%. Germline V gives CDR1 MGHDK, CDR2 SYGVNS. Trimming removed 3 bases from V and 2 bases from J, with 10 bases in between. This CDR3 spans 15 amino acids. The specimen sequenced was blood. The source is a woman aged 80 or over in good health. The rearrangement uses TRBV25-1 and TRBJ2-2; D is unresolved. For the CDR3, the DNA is TGTGCCAGCAGTGACCTCCCTTTCAACACCGGGGAGCTGTTTTTT. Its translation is CASSDLPFNTGELFF.